This TCR beta chain was profiled in a study of blood T cell repertoires in COVID-19. As for the study in general: There were acute and convalescent COVID-19 samples, and they came from the United States, Italy and Spain. PBMCs, B-cell-depleted T cells, or T cells were the source of the cDNA or gDNA that made up the material.

This CDR3 contains 12 residues. The V and J ends lost 11 bases and 9 bases respectively, with 16 bases between them. The authors' processing: From reference gene primer amplification, estimates of nucleated cell counts were derived. Method: immunoSEQ multiplex PCR; TCRdb's copy keeps in-frame clones and lacks some. V and J calls and clone size follow that table, whereas D and trimming were derived from the DNA. The data show around 67,000 clones, over 70% seen once. The receptor was isolated from a man aged 45-60 years with active COVID-19. This chain uses TRBV12-3 or TRBV12-4 with TRBJ2-2; D possibly corresponds to TRBD2 (6 bases). The sample was peripheral blood. The CDR3 sequence: CAVGSASRELFF. For the CDR3, the DNA is TGTGCCGTCGGGAGCGCCAGTCGGGAGCTGTTTTTT.